The rows below give T cell receptor beta chains drawn from one sample of a study of T cells expressing NK-cell markers. TCRdb re-called the 5' RACE reads and catalogs CDR3 proteins one per entry, DNA excluded. The table counts 400,000 to 450,000 distinct CDR3 sequences; more than 7% lies in the top ten. Material: blood T cells: a sorted CD56 or NKG2C T cell subset, CD4+ or CD8+ T cells, or bulk PBMC T cells (not recorded which). The source of these receptors is a woman aged 18-70 years in good health. CDR3s include the opening cysteine and the closing phenylalanine or tryptophan. The order of the fields is CDR3 protein, V gene, J gene.

CDR3aa: CASSYRPTDTQYF; v_gene: TRBV27; j_gene: TRBJ2-3
CDR3aa: CASSYGRKTEAFF; v_gene: TRBV6-2/TRBV6-3; j_gene: TRBJ1-1
CDR3aa: CASNNGVSTDTQYF; v_gene: TRBV9; j_gene: TRBJ2-3
CDR3aa: CASRASGTGSYEQYF; v_gene: TRBV7-2; j_gene: TRBJ2-7
CDR3aa: CASTAGLAGPSSYNEQFF; v_gene: TRBV12-3/TRBV12-4; j_gene: TRBJ2-1
CDR3aa: CASSLEVGLSNTEAFF; v_gene: TRBV5-6; j_gene: TRBJ1-1
CDR3aa: CASSPGSHGGELFF; v_gene: TRBV7-7; j_gene: TRBJ2-2
CDR3aa: CASSPGSKNIQYF; v_gene: TRBV18; j_gene: TRBJ2-4
CDR3aa: CASRAGLDQETQYF; v_gene: TRBV4-2; j_gene: TRBJ2-5
CDR3aa: CASRAIPDTQYF; v_gene: TRBV6-6; j_gene: TRBJ2-3
CDR3aa: CASTADSSYNEQFF; v_gene: TRBV6-1; j_gene: TRBJ2-1
CDR3aa: CASSLSGRAYEQYF; v_gene: TRBV27; j_gene: TRBJ2-7
CDR3aa: CAISAPDAGGQETQYF; v_gene: TRBV10-3; j_gene: TRBJ2-5
CDR3aa: CATSVGGVDEQFF; v_gene: TRBV24-1; j_gene: TRBJ2-1
CDR3aa: CASSLQDRLTYGHTF; v_gene: TRBV11-2; j_gene: TRBJ1-2
CDR3aa: CASSWGGVGTEAFF; v_gene: TRBV12-3/TRBV12-4; j_gene: TRBJ1-1
CDR3aa: CASSRHRDSNQPQHF; v_gene: TRBV5-5; j_gene: TRBJ1-5
CDR3aa: CASSQSGQERNIQYF; v_gene: TRBV4-2; j_gene: TRBJ2-4
CDR3aa: CASSQDRSTRYQETQYF; v_gene: TRBV4-3; j_gene: TRBJ2-5